This record looks at one T cell receptor beta chain sequence and its context. Its antigen is not known. The CDR3 contains 17 residues. Trimming removed 4 bases from V and 2 bases from J; junction bases left unmatched: 5. Germline CDR1 and CDR2: SEHNR and FQNEAQ (reference sequence). This entry comes from a study of early T cells in non-severe SARS-CoV-2 infection. Overall study results and limits: The study's VDJdb matching favored anti-spike CD8 responses and missed private and CD4 specificities.

Unique molecular identifier tags were affixed to discrete cDNA molecules. Using its own MiXCR run on the 5' RACE reads, TCRdb lists one record per CDR3 protein. Among around 100,000 distinct CDR3 sequences listed, around 17% were seen once. The sequencing input was whole blood. This receptor was taken from an adult who was a healthcare worker with PCR-confirmed SARS-CoV-2 infection or an uninfected control (not recorded which). This chain links TRBV7-9 with TRBJ2-6; 10 bases are shared with TRBD1. The CDR3 DNA reads TGTGCCAGCAGCTCCGGGACAGGGGAGGCTGGGGCCAACGTCCTGACTTTC. Protein: CASSSGTGEAGANVLTF.